This record covers a single T cell receptor beta chain. V gave up 4 bases and J gave up 6 bases; unmatched junction bases: 5. There are 14 residues in the CDR3. Germline V CDR1 and CDR2: SGDLS, YYNGEE. The data were obtained in a study of blood T cells in healthy people across ages. A J-beta primer mix and a sample-barcoded 5' primer were used in a second PCR of roughly 6 to 11 cycles. TCRdb re-derived calls from the 5' RACE reads in MiXCR, one entry per CDR3 protein. The table includes fewer than 950,000 distinct CDR3 sequences, under 40% detected once. The sequence was collected from a man younger than 35 in good health. Sequenced material: blood. The chain has TRBV9 and TRBJ2-5, with 11 nucleotides matching TRBD2. DNA for the CDR3: TGTGCCAGCAGCTCTAGCGGGGGGAGAAAGACCCAGTACTTC. It is translated as CASSSSGGRKTQYF.